Listed below are T cell receptor beta chains from one sample, sequenced in a study of T cells in Graves' hyperthyroidism and ophthalmopathy. TCRdb recomputed calls from the multiplex PCR reads with MiXCR, one row per CDR3 protein. Among a few hundred thousand distinct CDR3 sequences listed, around an eighth were seen once. The specimen sequenced was blood. The receptor set was obtained from a man aged 25-45 years with Graves' hyperthyroidism that later progressed to Graves' ophthalmopathy. CDR3s include the opening cysteine and the closing phenylalanine or tryptophan. Fields, in order: V gene, J gene, CDR3 protein.

>TRBV12-3/TRBV12-4|TRBJ1-5
CASSPQGIDNQPQHF
>TRBV12-5|TRBJ1-1
CASGLVLVSRMNTEAFF
>TRBV13|TRBJ2-2
CASSLSGTAGELFF
>TRBV3-1|TRBJ2-1
CASSPRTPEQFF
>TRBV9|TRBJ2-7
CASSLSGTSGDSYEQYF
>TRBV12-3/TRBV12-4|TRBJ2-6
CASSFTGANVLTF
>TRBV6-1|TRBJ1-2
CASRPEGPGVYGYTF
>TRBV6-5|TRBJ2-1
CASSYSKDEQFF
>TRBV9|TRBJ2-2
CASSVGQTNTGELFF
>TRBV2|TRBJ2-3
CASSPSGGLADTQYF
>TRBV6-1|TRBJ2-2
CASSLADSLTGELFF
>TRBV9|TRBJ2-2
CASTRWGDTGELFF
>TRBV7-2|TRBJ2-1
CASSFGGSTGNEQFF
>TRBV11-2|TRBJ1-2
CASSLDGGIGYTF
>TRBV7-7|TRBJ2-7
CASSPGTGGGYEQYF
>TRBV7-9|TRBJ2-3
CASSLTLAATDTQYF
>TRBV7-2|TRBJ2-1
CASSLGGSGGLNSRFF